The present T cell receptor beta chain was sequenced within a study of patients and donors after allogeneic stem cell transplantation. In germline, CDR1 is MDHEN, CDR2 SYDVKM. The CDR3 extends over 15 amino acids. Between the trimmed V and J ends, which lost 5 bases and 4 bases, there was a span of 17 bases. TCRdb processed the RT-PCR reads anew with MiXCR; each CDR3 protein has one entry. The sample records 150,000 to 200,000 distinct CDR3 sequences, around two fifths being singletons. This sequence was found in a human donor who was either an allogeneic HSCT recipient or a stem cell or donor lymphocyte infusion donor (not recorded which). It is not recorded whose cells these are; they may come from a transplant donor. The V call is TRBV28, the J call TRBJ2-5, with D unresolved. Sequenced input: blood, either unsorted or a sorted T cell fraction (not recorded which). In DNA form, the CDR3 reads TGTGCCAGCAGTGCGGCTTATCGTCTTCGAGAGACCCAGTACTTC. Protein: CASSAAYRLRETQYF. Using reference TRBV28 and TRBJ2-5 for the parts outside the CDR3, the full variable domain is DVKVTQSSRYLVKRTGEKVFLECVQDMDHENMFWYRQDPGLGLRLIYFSYDVKMKEKGDIPEGYSVSREKKERFSLILESASTNQTSMYLCASSAAYRLRETQYFGPGTRLLVL.